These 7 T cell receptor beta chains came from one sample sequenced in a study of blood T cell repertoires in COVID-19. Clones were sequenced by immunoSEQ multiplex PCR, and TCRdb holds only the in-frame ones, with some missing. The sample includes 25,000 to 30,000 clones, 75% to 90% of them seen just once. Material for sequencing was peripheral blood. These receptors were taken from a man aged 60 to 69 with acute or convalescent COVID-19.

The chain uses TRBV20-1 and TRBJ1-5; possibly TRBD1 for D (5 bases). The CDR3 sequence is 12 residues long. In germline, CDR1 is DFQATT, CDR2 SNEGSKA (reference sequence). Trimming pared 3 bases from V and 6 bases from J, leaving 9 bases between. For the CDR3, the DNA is TGCAGTGCTAGTTGGGGCAGTCAGCCCCAGCATTTT. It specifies CSASWGSQPQHF.

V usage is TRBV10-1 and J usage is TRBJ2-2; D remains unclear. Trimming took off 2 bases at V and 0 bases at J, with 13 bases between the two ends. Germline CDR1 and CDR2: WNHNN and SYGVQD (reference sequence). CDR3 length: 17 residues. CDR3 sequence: CASSEGLRLANTGELFF. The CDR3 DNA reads TGCGCCAGCAGTGAGGGGTTAAGACTCGCGAACACCGGGGAGCTGTTTTTT.

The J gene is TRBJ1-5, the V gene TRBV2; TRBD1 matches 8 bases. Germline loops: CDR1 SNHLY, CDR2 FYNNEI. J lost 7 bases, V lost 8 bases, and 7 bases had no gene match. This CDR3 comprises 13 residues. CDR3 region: CASRTGIGQPQHF. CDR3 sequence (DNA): TGTGCCAGCCGGACAGGGATCGGGCAGCCCCAGCATTTT.

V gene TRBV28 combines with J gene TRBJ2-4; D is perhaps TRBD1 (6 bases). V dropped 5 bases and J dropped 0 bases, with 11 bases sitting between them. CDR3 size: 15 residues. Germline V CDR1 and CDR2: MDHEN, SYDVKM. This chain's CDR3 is CASSTGTIAKNIQYF. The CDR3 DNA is TGTGCCAGCAGTACAGGGACGATAGCCAAAAACATTCAGTACTTC.

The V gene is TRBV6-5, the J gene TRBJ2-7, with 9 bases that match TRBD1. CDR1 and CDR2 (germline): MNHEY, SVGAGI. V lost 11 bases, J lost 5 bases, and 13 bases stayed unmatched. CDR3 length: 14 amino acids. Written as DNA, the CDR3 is TGTGCCGTTCACGTCCCCCGGGACAGGGACGAGCAGTACTTC. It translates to CAVHVPRDRDEQYF.

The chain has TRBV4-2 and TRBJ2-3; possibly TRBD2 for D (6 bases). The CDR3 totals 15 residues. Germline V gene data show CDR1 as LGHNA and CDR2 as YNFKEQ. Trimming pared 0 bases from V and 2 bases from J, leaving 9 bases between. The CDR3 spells CASSQDRDFTDTQYF. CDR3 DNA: TGTGCCAGCAGCCAAGACCGGGACTTCACAGATACGCAGTATTTT.

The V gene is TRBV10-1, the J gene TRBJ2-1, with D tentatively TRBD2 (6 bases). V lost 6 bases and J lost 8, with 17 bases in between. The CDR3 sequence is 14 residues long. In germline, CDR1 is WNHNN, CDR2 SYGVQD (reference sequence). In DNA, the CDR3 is TGCGCCAGCAGGGGGGGAGCCCCGGGGGATGAGCAGTTCTTC. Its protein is CASRGGAPGDEQFF.